The T cell receptor (beta chain) under discussion was sequenced for a study of CD8 T cells in Susac syndrome. V dropped 4 bases and J dropped 0; count of bases not matched to a gene: 3. Germline V gene sequence: CDR1 SNHLY, CDR2 FYNNEI. CDR3 length: 15 residues. Reverse transcription of roughly 0.5 to 1 ug RNA was carried out with random hexamers. A single record per CDR3 protein comes from TCRdb applying MiXCR to the immunoSEQ multiplex PCR reads. The table lists some 180,000 distinct CDR3 sequences, just under 95% of them singletons, with approximately 0.1% in the top ten. The TCR was taken from a human donor in good health. What was sequenced was CD4+ T cells from PBMCs. V usage is TRBV2 and J usage is TRBJ2-1, with 7 bases fitting TRBD2. CDR3 in amino acids: CASSVGGTSYNEQFF. DNA for the CDR3: TGTGCCAGCAGTGTGGGGGGGACCTCCTACAATGAGCAGTTCTTC.